This TCR beta chain was recovered during a study of cytomegalovirus exposure and HLA in healthy donors (dated 2017 in TCRdb). With respect to the entire study: An earlier analysis of several hundred of the donors reported about 250 Gb of sequence data and 100 million to 140 million unique TCR beta sequences from roughly 180 million T cells. Donor age, sex, ethnicity and CMV serostatus were collected together with the repertoire data. Among around 400 genotyped donors of the cohort, an average of roughly 230,000 unique TCR beta nucleotide sequences was sequenced per donor, of which 15% to 20% were non-productive. The later analysis used no new phenotypic data to find candidate immune exposures, relying instead on TCR beta sequences and their occurrence across donors. Roughly 5 DR-DQ haplotypes were treated as single units for association and clustering because of strong linkage in the cohort. Every discovery cohort repertoire had been produced on one sequencing platform. HLA typing included class I and class II loci at four-digit resolution. Roughly 300 gigabases of sequencing data and around 85 million unique TCR sequences made up an early release that covered several hundred HLA-typed donors. Using immunosequencing, the study profiled T cell repertoires from some 670 subjects and related those repertoires to cytomegalovirus serostatus. A later genetic analysis took genome-wide SNP genotypes for about three fifths of the 666 donors and used that subset as a discovery cohort. To predict cytomegalovirus infection status, the study combined high-throughput TCR immunosequencing, statistical association of individual TCRs with disease status, and machine learning. The number of donors typed differed by locus, with 629-630 for A, B, C, DRB1 and DQB1, more than 500 for DQA1, about 610 for DPA1, and 400 to 490 for DPB1. In addition to the first cohort of 666 subjects, a separate validation cohort of 100 to 150 different subjects was used. Of the roughly 390 genotyped donors, approximately 81% were placed in the genetic ancestry cluster associated with self-reported Caucasian donors. The study aimed to test whether signatures of past pathogen exposure could be identified by cataloging public T cell receptors. In an earlier analysis of 587 of the donors, high-throughput TCR beta sequencing was used to judge whether each TCR beta V gene segment behaved as functional or pseudogenic. A later analysis re-analyzed previously published TCR beta repertoires from several hundred donors and added high-resolution HLA genotyping to study TCR occurrence patterns.

General findings and caveats noted by the study authors: Immune exposure information for the cohort was limited to CMV serostatus. Specific HLA alleles were associated with more than 15,000 TCR beta sequences at a false discovery rate of 0.05 in a later analysis. Compared with the roughly 670-donor mean, donors in an Asian-associated ancestry cluster had fewer N-insertions in productive TCRs, according to a later genetic analysis. Cytomegalovirus status was reported to be diagnosed by the classifier with high specificity and sensitivity in both the original and validation cohorts. In a later analysis, TCR association rates were found to vary across HLA loci, with the most associated TCRs seen for DRB1 alleles and the fewest for HLA-C alleles. According to a later analysis, parvovirus B19, influenza, CMV and Epstein-Barr virus appeared linked to several top co-occurrence clusters. Because counts were too low, roughly 17 rarely observed V segments, including chromosome 9 orphons, were left out of the earlier analysis of over 550 of the donors. The study gave a list of 150 to 200 TCR beta chains associated with cytomegalovirus. Strong co-occurrence of HLA alleles, especially DR and DQ, made assigning TCR associations to individual alleles difficult. In a later genetic analysis, a missense DCLRE1C variant was associated with V-gene and J-gene trimming of TCR beta chains, and the association was replicated in an independent cohort. According to the authors, the approach could potentially be generalized to other disease states and immunological phenotypes. Because HLA typing was unavailable for some donors at each locus, only the typed subset was used in association tests. A cluster of highly shared sequence variants was judged likely to represent a technical artifact of the sequencing pipeline. Correlated functional status among segregating V segments might reflect linkage disequilibrium, but an unknown experimental factor could not be ruled out. A further reported finding was that TCR beta sequences accurately predicted the HLA-A and HLA-B alleles for most subjects in the first cohort. In an earlier analysis of around 600 of the donors, most TCR beta V segments were observed in productive rearrangements about 87% or about 30% of the time, broadly matching IMGT annotations. Presence/absence analyses assumed roughly uniform sequencing depth across donors, an assumption that may not hold. In this cohort, only TCR beta chains were sequenced, and detectable features were limited by the absence of alpha or paired-chain data. A few of the identified cytomegalovirus-associated TCR beta chains were confirmed in vitro to be specific for cytomegalovirus antigens. Some IMGT-functional V segments, including TRBV6-2 and TRBV6-3, could not be told apart with the 87-base-pair reads, so those segments were excluded. In a later analysis, HLA-associated TCR beta chains were found to be more clonally expanded and to have lower generation probabilities than equally common non-associated chains. Across donors, most TCR sequences were observed very rarely, whereas some public TCRs were present in many individuals. A later analysis found that most CMV-associated TCR beta chains appeared HLA-restricted, with HLA associations seemingly driven largely by CMV exposure.

Germline trimming: 6 bases from V, 0 bases from J; junction bases outside gene matches: 7. CDR1 WSHSY and CDR2 SAAADI were looked up in the germline V gene. CDR3 length: 18 amino acids, cysteine to phenylalanine. CDR3 DNA only is kept here, 54 bases in frame from base 1. Regarding this clone: The antigen this receptor binds is unknown. Within one base of it there is no much larger clone, and no base qualities were kept.

The cohort comprised approximately 700 healthy bone marrow donors. At the time of sampling, every cohort member was nominally healthy, though immune exposures that went unrecorded were likely present. The donor tested CMV seronegative, placing the donor among the roughly 400 seronegative members of the cohort. A peripheral blood sample was collected from each donor, and TCR beta sequencing was performed on peripheral blood mononuclear cells. Genomic DNA was extracted from the blood cell samples with the Qiagen DNeasy Blood Extraction Kit. The library was made by the immunoSEQ multiplex PCR assay. For the multiplex PCR, a mixture combining 60 forward primers for TCR Vbeta segments and 13 reverse primers for TCR Jbeta segments was used. Amplification of the CDR3 region of rearranged TCR beta genes was performed with a multiplex PCR assay on genomic DNA. The amplified TCR beta libraries were sequenced on the Illumina HiSeq System as 87-base-pair reads. Per the authors' processing: A later analysis counted around 72 million unique TCR beta chains across the 690 or so repertoires, and around 12 million of these chains were shared by at least two donors. To remove PCR and sequencing errors, raw reads were error-corrected and collapsed into unique sequences using a nearest-neighbor algorithm that merged closely related sequences. CDR3 sequences were aligned to IMGT reference sequences to assign V, D and J gene segments. For a sequence to be retained, a match of at least six nucleotides to both a V gene segment and a J gene segment was required. Rearrangements were called productive when the CDR3 lacked stop codons and stayed in frame with V and J; all others were non-productive. Following IMGT convention, CDR3 was defined as the stretch from the second conserved V-encoded cysteine up to the conserved J-encoded phenylalanine. Sequences without an unambiguous match to a single V gene segment were excluded from the earlier analysis of 587 of the donors. An earlier analysis of 587 of the donors called V segments functional above 56.7% productive rearrangements and segregating when the between-donor standard deviation exceeded 5%. To diagnose cytomegalovirus status from the catalog of TCR beta chain sequences, a statistical classification framework was built. A later analysis assigned V and J genes by comparing TCR nucleotide sequences with IMGT/GENE-DB human TR gene sequences. A later analysis assigned CDR3 sequences and most-parsimonious VDJ recombination scenarios with the TCRdist pipeline. A later analysis defined each TCR beta chain by its CDR3 amino acid sequence plus V-gene family, and excluded reads lacking a unique V-gene family. As a way to deal with suspected cross-contamination and a sequencing artifact, a later analysis dropped over 550 nucleotide sequences that were highly shared and had low generation probability. For each public chain, a later analysis derived a clonal expansion index from normalized ranks of inferred template counts within each repertoire. In a later analysis, generation probabilities were computed with a VDJ recombination model fitted to out-of-frame rearrangements, and the resulting probabilities were checked against IGoR. Hypergeometric tests were used in a later analysis to score TCR-TCR, TCR-HLA and TCR-CMV co-occurrence, with a repertoire-size bias correction applied to the TCR pairs. In a later analysis, false discovery rates were estimated by permuting HLA or CMV assignments 20 times. A later analysis grouped co-occurring TCRs with DBSCAN, adding TCRdist sequence similarity when clustering within HLA-allele-positive subsets. Repertoires with fewer than 30,000 or more than 120,000 public chains were left out of co-occurrence clustering, as were four to six repertoires with anomalous nucleotide sharing. TCRdb obtained this table from immuneACCESS and retained in-frame rearrangements with V and J assigned. These tables miss some clones; where compared with another copy, unresolved V genes account for less than half of the shortfall, and the remainder is unexplained. The V and J calls and clone size come from that table; D and trimming were worked out from the DNA. This sample comprises about 120,000 clones, 81% of them detected only once. The ten largest clones represent 2% to 2.5% of the sample.

Specimen: PBMCs. The TCR comes from a woman in her forties in good health and CMV-seronegative. The sequence is built from TRBV10-2 and TRBJ2-1, and TRBD2 aligns with 14 junction nucleotides. At the DNA level, the sequence is TGCGCCAGCAGAAGGACTAGCGGGAGGATGGGCTCCTACAATGAGCAGTTCTTC. This codes for CASRRTSGRMGSYNEQFF.